This entry features one TCR beta chain sequence. Assay: immunoSEQ multiplex PCR; the TCRdb copy retains only in-frame clones and omits some. The sample consists of approximately 11,000 clones, 76% of them appearing once. This entry belongs to a study of graft-versus-host responses after intestinal transplantation. The CDR3 contains 18 residues. Germline-derived CDR1 and CDR2 are LGHNA and YSLEER. The ends lost 4 bases at V and 1 base at J; junction bases unmatched: 9. Intraepithelial and lamina propria lymphocytes were freed from processed graft tissue. The sample consisted of ileum tissue, taken 23 days after intestinal transplant. The chain combines TRBV4-3 with TRBJ2-1, with 11 bases lining up with TRBD2. The TCR sequence derives from a human patient who received an intestinal transplant, so some T cells may come from the graft donor. The CDR3 nucleotides are TGCGCCAGCAGCCCCCTTGGGGTAGCGGGGGGGTCCTACAATGAGCAGTTCTTC. Its protein is CASSPLGVAGGSYNEQFF.